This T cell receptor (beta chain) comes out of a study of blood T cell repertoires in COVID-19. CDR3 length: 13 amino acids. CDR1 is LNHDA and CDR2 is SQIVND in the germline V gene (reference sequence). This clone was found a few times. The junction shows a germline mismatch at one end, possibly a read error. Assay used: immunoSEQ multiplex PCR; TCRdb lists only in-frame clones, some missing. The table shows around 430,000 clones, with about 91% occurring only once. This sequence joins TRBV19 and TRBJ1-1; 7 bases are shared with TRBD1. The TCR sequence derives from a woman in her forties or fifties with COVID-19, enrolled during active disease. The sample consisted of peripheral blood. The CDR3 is CASSLDREAEAFF. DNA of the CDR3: TGTGCCAGTAGTCTAGACAGGGAGGCTGAAGCTTTCTTT.